The 15 T cell receptor beta chains in this list originate from one sample, sequenced in a study of blood T cell repertoires in COVID-19. Only in-frame clones appear in the TCRdb table, and some are missing; sequencing was by immunoSEQ multiplex PCR. The table has fewer than 250,000 clones, about 85% seen once. Source material: peripheral blood. The receptors originated from a man aged 35 to 55 with acute or convalescent COVID-19.

V is TRBV4-3 and J is TRBJ2-5; a weak D match, TRBD2 (6 bases). Germline V lookup: CDR1 LGHNA, CDR2 YSLEER. This CDR3 is built from 15 residues. With 1 base removed from V and 2 bases from J, the gap between germline ends came to 11 bases. CDR3 residues: CASSQASGTQETQYF. In nucleotides, the CDR3 is TGCGCCAGCAGCCAAGCTTCGGGGACTCAAGAGACCCAGTACTTC.

The chain is built from TRBV5-1 and TRBJ2-7; 11 nucleotides align to TRBD1. The germline CDR1 and CDR2 sequences are SGHRS and YFSETQ. The CDR3 runs 14 residues. V lost 4 bases to trimming and J lost 4 bases; unmatched junction nucleotides: 4. The CDR3 region is CASSIGQGAYEQYF. The CDR3 coding sequence is TGCGCCAGCAGCATAGGACAGGGGGCATACGAGCAGTACTTC.

The chain employs TRBV2 and TRBJ2-2, with 9 bases aligning to TRBD1. Germline CDR1 is SNHLY and CDR2 is FYNNEI. The CDR3 contains 16 residues. Trimming removed 3 bases from V and 4 bases from J; junction bases left unmatched: 6. This chain's CDR3 is CASSEFGTGITGELFF. The CDR3 DNA reads as TGTGCCAGCAGTGAGTTTGGGACAGGGATCACCGGGGAGCTGTTTTTT.

The V and J genes are TRBV6-4 and TRBJ2-1, with 10 bases that match TRBD1. From germline, CDR1 is MRHNA and CDR2 SNTAGT. The trim removed 6 bases at V and 7 bases at J, leaving 3 bases unmatched. This CDR3 contains 13 residues. CDR3 protein: CASSRDRGNEQFF. DNA of the CDR3: TGTGCCAGCAGCCGGGACAGGGGTAATGAGCAGTTCTTC.

This clone has a single count. The chain links TRBV4-2 to TRBJ1-6, with 7 bases fitting TRBD1. CDR1 and CDR2 from the germline V gene are LGHNA and YNFKEQ. The ends lost 0 bases at V and 9 bases at J; junction bases unmatched: 8. The CDR3 contains 16 residues. In DNA form, the CDR3 reads TGTGCCAGCAGCCAAGAAGGGGCAGGGGGTAGTTCACCCCTCCACTTT. Protein product: CASSQEGAGGSSPLHF.

For the CDR3, the DNA is TGTGCCTGGAGTGCGGGACTAGCGGATACGCAGTATTTT. It encodes CAWSAGLADTQYF. The chain carries TRBV30 and TRBJ2-3, with 10 bases matching TRBD2. The CDR3 sequence is 13 residues long. CDR1 and CDR2 (germline): GTSNPN, SVGIG (reference sequence). V gave up 1 base and J gave up 6 bases; unmatched junction bases: 1.

CDR3 sequence reads: CASSQDPAQGATGELFF. In DNA form, the CDR3 reads TGCGCCAGCAGCCAAGACCCGGCACAGGGGGCAACCGGGGAGCTGTTTTTT. The chain carries TRBV4-3 and TRBJ2-2, with 9 bases fitting TRBD1. V lost 0 bases to trimming and J lost 5 bases; unmatched junction nucleotides: 7. This CDR3 is 17 amino acids long. Looked up from germline, CDR1 is LGHNA and CDR2 is YSLEER.

V gene TRBV5-4 combines with J gene TRBJ1-6; weak D call: TRBD1 (6 bases). Germline values: CDR1 SGHNT, CDR2 YYREEE (reference sequence). V gave up 6 bases and J gave up 7 bases, with 14 bases separating them. This CDR3 is built from 14 residues. The CDR3 DNA follows: TGTGCCAGCACCAAACAGGGCCACAATTCACCCCTCCACTTT. Its translation: CASTKQGHNSPLHF. Drawing the rest from reference TRBV5-4 and TRBJ1-6, the complete variable domain is ETGVTQSPTHLIKTRGQQVTLRCSSQSGHNTVSWYQQALGQGPQFIFQYYREEENGRGNFPPRFSGLQFPNYSSELNVNALELDDSALYLCASTKQGHNSPLHFGNGTRLTVT.

The V gene is TRBV29-1, the J gene TRBJ2-1; 13 bases align to TRBD2. With V trimmed by 6 bases and J by 10 bases, 12 bases remained unmatched. Germline V gene sequence: CDR1 SQVTM, CDR2 ANQGSEA. This CDR3 has 15 residues. The CDR3 protein is CSVDLGLAGPGEQFF. CDR3 coding DNA: TGCAGCGTGGATTTGGGACTAGCGGGGCCTGGGGAGCAGTTCTTC.

The rearrangement links TRBV6-5 to TRBJ2-7, with D perhaps matching TRBD2 (5 bases). Germline loops: CDR1 MNHEY, CDR2 SVGAGI. Trimming pared 6 bases from V and 5 bases from J, leaving 20 bases between. This CDR3 contains 15 residues. DNA of the CDR3: TGTGCCAGCAGCTTCGGGGTCGAGAGGACCCACGAGCAGTACTTC. Translated, it gives CASSFGVERTHEQYF.

The chain joins TRBV27 to TRBJ2-2, with 9 nucleotides matching TRBD1. The germline gives CDR1 MNHEY, CDR2 SMNVEV (reference sequence). Germline trimming cut 8 bases from V and 3 bases from J; bases unmatched to any gene: 7. CDR3 length equals 15 residues. CDR3 bases: TGTGCCAGCCCTACCCGGGACAGGGACACCGGGGAGCTGTTTTTT. Translated, it gives CASPTRDRDTGELFF.

The rearrangement uses TRBV11-3 and TRBJ2-1; D perhaps matches TRBD1 (6 bases). V was cut by 1 base and J by 9 bases, with 19 bases left in between. This CDR3 has 16 residues. The germline gives CDR1 SGHNT, CDR2 YENEEA. The CDR3 coding sequence is TGTGCCAGCAGCTTAGGAGAGGGGGTGGGGGAGAGTGAGCAGTTCTTC. It specifies CASSLGEGVGESEQFF. The full variable domain, with the rest looked up from reference TRBV11-3 and TRBJ2-1, is EAGVVQSPRYKIIEKKQPVAFWCNPISGHNTLYWYLQNLGQGPELLIRYENEEAVDDSQLPKDRFSAERLKGVDSTLKIQPAELGDSAVYLCASSLGEGVGESEQFFGPGTRLTVL.

The gene calls are TRBV27 and TRBJ2-7; TRBD1 matches 9 bases. Germline V gives CDR1 MNHEY, CDR2 SMNVEV (reference sequence). The junction had 5 bases not matched to a gene; V was cut back by 6 bases and J by 2 bases. CDR3 length equals 14 residues. The chain's CDR3 is CASSRDRATYEQYF. The CDR3 DNA reads TGTGCCAGCAGCCGGGACAGGGCAACCTACGAGCAGTACTTC.

This chain uses TRBV19 with TRBJ1-6; possible D gene TRBD1, 6 bases. CDR3 length equals 16 residues. The germline V gene has CDR1 LNHDA and CDR2 SQIVND (reference sequence). Between the trimmed V and J ends, which lost 8 bases and 2 bases, there was a span of 16 bases. The DNA of the CDR3 is TGTGCCAGTTCGGCAAGGACAGACGCCTATAATTCACCCCTCCACTTT. Protein: CASSARTDAYNSPLHF.

This clone was seen only once. The chain recombines TRBV3-1 (or the pseudogene TRBV3-2) with TRBJ2-2, with D possibly TRBD1 on 5 matching bases. Trimming shortened V by 4 bases and J by 2 bases, and 11 bases separated the two germline ends. The germline V gene has CDR1 LGHDT and CDR2 YNNKEL (reference sequence). This CDR3 comprises 15 residues. CDR3 sequence (DNA): TGTGCCAGCAGCCCCGACAGATTAAACACCGGGGAGCTGTTTTTT. This sequence encodes CASSPDRLNTGELFF.